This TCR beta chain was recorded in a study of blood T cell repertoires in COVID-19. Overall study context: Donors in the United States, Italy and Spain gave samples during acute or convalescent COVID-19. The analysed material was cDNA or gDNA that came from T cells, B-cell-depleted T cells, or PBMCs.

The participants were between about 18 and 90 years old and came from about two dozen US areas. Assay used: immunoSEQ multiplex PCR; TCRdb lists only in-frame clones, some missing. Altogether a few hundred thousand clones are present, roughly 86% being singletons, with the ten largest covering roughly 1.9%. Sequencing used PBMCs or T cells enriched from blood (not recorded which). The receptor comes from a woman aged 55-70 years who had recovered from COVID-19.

CDR3 in amino acids: CASSLARREVNNEQFF. CDR3 DNA: TGCGCCAGCAGCTTGGCCAGGCGGGAGGTAAACAATGAGCAGTTCTTC. V gene TRBV5-1 combines with J gene TRBJ2-1, with 8 nucleotides matching TRBD2. V lost 0 bases, J lost 5 bases, and 7 bases stayed unmatched. The CDR3 has 16 amino acids. Germline CDR1 reads SGHRS; CDR2 reads YFSETQ. Filled out from reference TRBV5-1 and TRBJ2-1, the complete variable domain reads KAGVTQTPRYLIKTRGQQVTLSCSPISGHRSVSWYQQTPGQGLQFLFEYFSETQRNKGNFPGRFSGRQFSNSRSEMNVSTLELGDSALYLCASSLARREVNNEQFFGPGTRLTVL.